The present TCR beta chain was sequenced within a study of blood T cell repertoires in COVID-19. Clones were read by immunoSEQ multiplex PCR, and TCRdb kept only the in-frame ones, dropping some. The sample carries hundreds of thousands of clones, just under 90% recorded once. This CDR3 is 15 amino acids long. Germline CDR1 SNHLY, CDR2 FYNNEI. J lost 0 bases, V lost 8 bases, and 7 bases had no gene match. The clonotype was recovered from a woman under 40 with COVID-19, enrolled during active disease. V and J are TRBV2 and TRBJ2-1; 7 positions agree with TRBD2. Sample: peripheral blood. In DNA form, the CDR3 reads TGTGCCAGCCGACGAGCGGGATTCTCCTACAATGAGCAGTTCTTC. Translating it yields CASRRAGFSYNEQFF.